The 20 T cell receptor beta chains listed next were all sequenced from one sample in a study of blood T cell repertoires in COVID-19. Sequencing used immunoSEQ multiplex PCR; TCRdb keeps in-frame clones, though not all of them. The data show hundreds of thousands of clones, 80% to 90% seen once. The source material was PBMCs or T cells enriched from blood (not recorded which). Source of these receptors: a man in his late teens or twenties who had recovered from COVID-19.

V and J are TRBV19 and TRBJ2-3; no clear D. The germline CDR1 and CDR2 sequences are LNHDA and SQIVND (reference sequence). The ends were cut back, 3 bases at V and 4 bases at J, with 5 bases in the middle. This CDR3 is built from 12 residues. CDR3 in amino acids: CASSIRADTQYF. DNA for the CDR3: TGTGCCAGTAGTATCCGTGCAGATACGCAGTATTTT.

The chain is built from TRBV5-1 and TRBJ2-5; TRBD2 aligns across 11 bases. The CDR3 has 16 residues. V dropped 3 bases and J dropped 2; count of bases not matched to a gene: 6. Looked up from germline, CDR1 is SGHRS and CDR2 is YFSETQ. The CDR3: CASSYAGTSGQETQYF. CDR3 in DNA: TGCGCCAGCAGCTACGCTGGGACTAGCGGACAAGAGACCCAGTACTTC.

The CDR3 region has the DNA TGTGCCAGCAGCCCGGACCAAGAGACCCAGTACTTC. Amino acid sequence: CASSPDQETQYF. V and J are TRBV7-3 and TRBJ2-5; D unclear. The V and J ends lost 5 bases and 0 bases respectively, with 4 bases between them. The CDR3 contains 12 residues. Germline V gene sequence: CDR1 SGHTA, CDR2 FQGTGA.

The V and J genes are TRBV28 and TRBJ2-1; TRBD2 agrees at 8 bases. Germline lookup yields CDR1 MDHEN and CDR2 SYDVKM. The CDR3 has 17 amino acids. Trimming cost V 7 bases and J 4 bases; bases outside gene matches: 15. Here the CDR3 reads CASIEAPTSARYNEQFF. CDR3 in DNA: TGTGCCAGCATTGAAGCACCGACTAGCGCGAGATACAATGAGCAGTTCTTC. The variable domain in full, completed from reference TRBV28 and TRBJ2-1, reads DVKVTQSSRYLVKRTGEKVFLECVQDMDHENMFWYRQDPGLGLRLIYFSYDVKMKEKGDIPEGYSVSREKKERFSLILESASTNQTSMYLCASIEAPTSARYNEQFFGPGTRLTVL.

This chain connects TRBV6-2 or TRBV6-3 to TRBJ2-1; 12 bases are a match to TRBD2. The V gene's germline CDR1 is MNHEY and CDR2 SVGEGT. CDR3 size: 15 residues. Losses at the gene ends were 5 bases for V and 9 bases for J; bases not matched to a gene: 8. The CDR3 region has the DNA TGTGCCAGCAGTCATGGACTAGCGGGACGGGGTGAGCAGTTCTTC. It encodes CASSHGLAGRGEQFF.

This rearrangement joins TRBV10-3 to TRBJ1-4; D might be TRBD1 (5 bases). This CDR3 comprises 13 residues. CDR1 and CDR2 from the germline V gene are ENHRY and SYGVKD. Trimming stripped 8 bases from V and 2 bases from J, with 9 bases between. CDR3 DNA: TGTGCCATCCGGGCAGGGACTAATGAAAAACTGTTTTTT. Protein: CAIRAGTNEKLFF.

The rearrangement links TRBV28 to TRBJ1-5; no reliable D call. Germline lookup yields CDR1 MDHEN and CDR2 SYDVKM. The ends were cut back, 7 bases at V and 8 bases at J, with 18 bases in the middle. CDR3 length equals 14 residues. The CDR3 is CASTPPAAGKPQHF. The CDR3 coding sequence is TGTGCCAGCACCCCCCCGGCGGCTGGAAAGCCCCAGCATTTT.

CDR3 DNA sequence: TGTGCCAGCAGCCAAGGGACAGGGACGAACACTGAAGCTTTCTTT. This gives the protein CASSQGTGTNTEAFF. The rearrangement joins TRBV3-1 (or the pseudogene TRBV3-2) to TRBJ1-1; 8 nucleotides line up with TRBD1. The CDR3 loop spans 15 amino acids. Germline CDR1 reads LGHDT; CDR2 reads YNNKEL (reference sequence). After removal of 1 base from V and 1 base from J, the junction contained 2 bases not matched to a gene.

V is TRBV7-9 and J is TRBJ2-5; D may be TRBD1 (5 bases). Germline V CDR1 and CDR2: SEHNR, FQNEAQ (reference sequence). V lost 3 bases to trimming and J lost 1 base, with 9 bases between them. The CDR3 has 14 amino acids. This CDR3 reads CASSFRQPQETQYF. In DNA, the CDR3 is TGTGCCAGCAGCTTTCGACAGCCCCAAGAGACCCAGTACTTC.

V usage is TRBV11-3 and J usage is TRBJ2-2, with D maybe TRBD2 (6 bases). Trimming pared 1 base from V and 4 bases from J, leaving 7 bases between. Germline V CDR1 and CDR2: SGHNT, YENEEA. The CDR3 runs to 14 residues. The CDR3 region is CASSLATSTGELFF. For the CDR3, the DNA is TGTGCCAGCAGCTTAGCGACTAGCACCGGGGAGCTGTTTTTT.

The gene calls are TRBV4-1 and TRBJ1-6; weak D call: TRBD1 (5 bases). Per the germline V gene, CDR1 is MGHRA and CDR2 is YSYEKL. CDR3 length equals 17 residues. The ends were cut back, 2 bases at V and 6 bases at J, with 17 bases in the middle. CDR3: CASSQPLQVGSNSPLHF. DNA for the CDR3: TGCGCCAGCAGCCAACCTTTACAGGTGGGATCTAATTCACCCCTCCACTTT.

V is TRBV4-2 and J is TRBJ1-1, with 8 bases identical to TRBD1. Germline CDR1 is LGHNA and CDR2 is YNFKEQ. The V segment lost 4 bases and the J segment 5 bases; nucleotides outside the gene matches: 6. The CDR3 has 14 residues. CDR3 bases: TGTGCCAGCAGCCCCAGGGGGCCGGGTACTGAAGCTTTCTTT. It translates to CASSPRGPGTEAFF.

This clone appeared once. The chain combines TRBV13 with TRBJ2-3, with TRBD1 matching 9 bases. V lost 5 bases to trimming and J lost 3 bases; unmatched junction nucleotides: 6. In germline, CDR1 is PRHDT, CDR2 FYEKMQ (reference sequence). This CDR3 has 15 residues. The CDR3 region has the DNA TGTGCCAGCAGCCCACGGACAGGGGAAACAGATACGCAGTATTTT. This sequence encodes CASSPRTGETDTQYF. Full variable domain (missing parts from reference TRBV13 and TRBJ2-3): AAGVIQSPRHLIKEKRETATLKCYPIPRHDTVYWYQQGPGQDPQFLISFYEKMQSDKGSIPDRFSAQQFSDYHSELNMSSLELGDSALYFCASSPRTGETDTQYFGPGTRLTVL.

The chain combines TRBV23-1 with TRBJ1-1; D is ambiguous. TRBV23-1 is filed as an ORF, its function uncertain. The V end lost 4 bases, the J end lost 2 bases, and 14 bases lay between the germline ends. The CDR3 has 15 amino acids. The CDR3 region has the DNA TGCGCCAGCAGTCCTTTTCCAGAAAGTAACACTGAAGCTTTCTTT. Encoded protein: CASSPFPESNTEAFF.

The chain has TRBV23-1 and TRBJ1-1; D is undetermined. TRBV23-1 falls under the ORF class, with uncertain function. V was pared by 8 bases and J by 1 base, with 14 bases between. CDR3 length: 14 residues. The CDR3 here is CASLRSSQNTEAFF. CDR3 DNA: TGCGCCAGCCTCAGGTCCTCGCAGAACACTGAAGCTTTCTTT.

The gene calls are TRBV4-2 and TRBJ1-4; no reliable D call. Germline V gene lookup returns CDR1 LGHNA and CDR2 YNFKEQ. There are 17 residues in the CDR3. V dropped 3 bases and J dropped 0 bases, with 14 bases sitting between them. CDR3 DNA: TGTGCCAGCAGCCAGTTCGAAGGTGGAGCAACTAATGAAAAACTGTTTTTT. Protein product: CASSQFEGGATNEKLFF.

The chain carries TRBV28 and TRBJ2-3; 7 bases are a match to TRBD1. This CDR3 is built from 15 residues. Losses at the gene ends were 0 bases for V and 3 bases for J; bases not matched to a gene: 3. Per germline, CDR1 MDHEN and CDR2 SYDVKM. For the CDR3, the DNA is TGTGCCAGCAGTTTATGGACAGGGCGTACAGATACGCAGTATTTT. As protein: CASSLWTGRTDTQYF.

The chain joins TRBV9 to TRBJ2-2; 8 bases map to TRBD1. The CDR3 is made up of 16 amino acids. Germline CDR1 reads SGDLS; CDR2 reads YYNGEE. V trimming: 2 bases; J trimming: 6 bases; junction bases outside the gene matches: 9. The CDR3 DNA sequence: TGTGCCAGCAGCGTCACCGGGACAGGCGTCGCCGGGGAGCTGTTTTTT. Translating it yields CASSVTGTGVAGELFF.

The V gene is TRBV21-1, the J gene TRBJ2-1; TRBD1 is taken as the D call from the table, unchecked against the DNA. TRBV21-1 is listed as a pseudogene. This CDR3 is built from 15 residues. The CDR3 nucleotides read TGTGCCAGCAGCAAAGTACCCAGGTACTACAATGAGCAGTTCTTC. Translating it yields CASSKVPRYYNEQFF.

V and J are TRBV18 and TRBJ2-3, with 8 bases that match TRBD1. The CDR3 is 14 amino acids. V lost 4 bases and J lost 4; bases outside the gene matches: 4. In germline, CDR1 is KGHSH, CDR2 LQKENI. The CDR3 coding sequence is TGTGCCAGCTCACTGGACAGGGCGGCAGATACGCAGTATTTT. Protein sequence: CASSLDRAADTQYF.